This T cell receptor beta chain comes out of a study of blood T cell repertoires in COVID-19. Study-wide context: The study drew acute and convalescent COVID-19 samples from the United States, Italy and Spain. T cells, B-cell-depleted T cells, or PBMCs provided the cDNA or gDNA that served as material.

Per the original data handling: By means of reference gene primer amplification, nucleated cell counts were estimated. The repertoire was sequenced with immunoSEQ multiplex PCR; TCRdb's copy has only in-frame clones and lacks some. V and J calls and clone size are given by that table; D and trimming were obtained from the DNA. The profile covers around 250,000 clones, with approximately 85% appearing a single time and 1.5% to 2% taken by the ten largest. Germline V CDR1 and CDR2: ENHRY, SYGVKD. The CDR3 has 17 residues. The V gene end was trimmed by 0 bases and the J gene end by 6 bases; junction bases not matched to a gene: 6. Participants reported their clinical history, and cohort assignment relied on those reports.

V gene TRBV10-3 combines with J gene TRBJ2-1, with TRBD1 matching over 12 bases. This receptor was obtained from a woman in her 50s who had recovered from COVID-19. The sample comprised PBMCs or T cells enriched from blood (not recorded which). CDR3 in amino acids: CAISESKGQGAGNEQFF. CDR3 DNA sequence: TGTGCCATCAGTGAGTCGAAGGGACAGGGGGCTGGCAATGAGCAGTTCTTC.